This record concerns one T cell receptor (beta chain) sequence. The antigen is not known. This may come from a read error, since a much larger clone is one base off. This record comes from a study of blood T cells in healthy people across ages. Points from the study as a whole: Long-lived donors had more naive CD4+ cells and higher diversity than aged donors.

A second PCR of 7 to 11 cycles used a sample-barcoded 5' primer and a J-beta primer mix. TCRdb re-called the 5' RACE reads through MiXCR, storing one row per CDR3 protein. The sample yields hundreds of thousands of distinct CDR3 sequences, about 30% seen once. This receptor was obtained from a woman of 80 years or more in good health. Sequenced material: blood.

The CDR3 nucleotides are TGTGCCAGCAGCCAACTGTGCAGGGAAGCTTTCTTT. Encoded protein: CASSQLCREAFF. The rearrangement uses TRBV5-6 and TRBJ1-1; no clear D. In germline, CDR1 is SGHDT, CDR2 YYEEEE. With 4 bases removed from V and 8 bases from J, the gap between germline ends came to 12 bases. The CDR3 totals 12 residues.